Sequencing of this TCR beta chain was carried out in a study of cytomegalovirus exposure and HLA in healthy donors. V shed 3 bases and J shed 6 bases, with 18 bases lying between them. The CDR3 loop spans 15 amino acids. CDR1 MNHEY and CDR2 SMNVEV come from the germline V gene (reference sequence). It was with 60 Vbeta and 13 Jbeta primers that the PCR ran. Clones were sequenced by immunoSEQ multiplex PCR, and TCRdb holds only the in-frame ones, with some missing. The sample shows roughly 250,000 clones, roughly 70% of them seen only once. These donors counted as nominally healthy when sampled, but unrecorded immune exposures were likely.

The sequenced material came from PBMCs. This rearrangement joins TRBV27 to TRBJ2-7; D might be TRBD2 (6 bases). The sequence derives from a female donor in good health and CMV-seronegative. CDR3 nucleotides: TGTGCCAGCAGTTTGGGTGGGGGGAACAGAGGCGAGCAGTACTTC. Protein product: CASSLGGGNRGEQYF.